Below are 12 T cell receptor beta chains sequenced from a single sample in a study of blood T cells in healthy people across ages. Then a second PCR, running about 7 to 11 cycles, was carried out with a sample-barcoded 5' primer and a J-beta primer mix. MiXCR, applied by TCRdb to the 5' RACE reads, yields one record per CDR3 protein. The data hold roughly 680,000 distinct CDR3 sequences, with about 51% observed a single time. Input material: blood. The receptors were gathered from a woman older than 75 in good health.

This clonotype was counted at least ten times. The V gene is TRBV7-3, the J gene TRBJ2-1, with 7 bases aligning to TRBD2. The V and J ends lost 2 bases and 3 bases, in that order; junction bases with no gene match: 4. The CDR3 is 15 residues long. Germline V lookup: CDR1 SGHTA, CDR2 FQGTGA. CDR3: CASSLGEGVYNEQFF. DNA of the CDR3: TGTGCCAGCAGCTTAGGGGAGGGAGTCTACAATGAGCAGTTCTTC.

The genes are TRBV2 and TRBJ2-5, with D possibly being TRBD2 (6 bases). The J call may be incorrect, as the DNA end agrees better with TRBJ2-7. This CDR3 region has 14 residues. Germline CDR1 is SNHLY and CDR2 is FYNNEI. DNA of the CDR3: TGTGCCAGCGCCGGGTTCTTGGACTACTACGAGCAGTACTTC. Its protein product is CASAGFLDYYEQYF.

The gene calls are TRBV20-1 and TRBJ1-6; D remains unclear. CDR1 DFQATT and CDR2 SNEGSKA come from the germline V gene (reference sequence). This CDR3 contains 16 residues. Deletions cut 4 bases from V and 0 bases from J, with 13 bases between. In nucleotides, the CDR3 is TGCAGTGCTACCCCGGGGTCGAGCTCCTATAATTCACCCCTCCACTTT. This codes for CSATPGSSSYNSPLHF.

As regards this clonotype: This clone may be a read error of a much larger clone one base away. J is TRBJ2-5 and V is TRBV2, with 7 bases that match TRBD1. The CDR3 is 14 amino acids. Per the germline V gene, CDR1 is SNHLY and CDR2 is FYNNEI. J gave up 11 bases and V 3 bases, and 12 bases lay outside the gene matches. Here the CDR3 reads CASSDLTGTIKQYF. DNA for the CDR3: TGTGCCAGCAGTGATCTGACAGGGACCATTAAGCAGTACTTC. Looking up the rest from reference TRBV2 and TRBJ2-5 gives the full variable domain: EPEVTQTPSHQVTQMGQEVILRCVPISNHLYFYWYRQILGQKVEFLVSFYNNEISEKSEIFDDQFSVERPDGSNFTLKIRSTKLEDSAMYFCASSDLTGTIKQYFGPGTRLLVL.

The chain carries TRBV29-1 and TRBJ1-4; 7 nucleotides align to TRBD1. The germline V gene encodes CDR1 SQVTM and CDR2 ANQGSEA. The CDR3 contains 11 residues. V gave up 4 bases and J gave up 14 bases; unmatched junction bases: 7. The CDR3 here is CSVASGQILFF. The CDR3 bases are TGCAGCGTTGCATCGGGACAGATCCTGTTTTTT. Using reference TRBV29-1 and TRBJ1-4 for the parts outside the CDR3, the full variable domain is SAVISQKPSRDICQRGTSLTIQCQVDSQVTMMFWYRQQPGQSLTLIATANQGSEATYESGFVIDKFPISRPNLTFSTLTVSNMSPEDSSIYLCSVASGQILFFGSGTQLSVL.

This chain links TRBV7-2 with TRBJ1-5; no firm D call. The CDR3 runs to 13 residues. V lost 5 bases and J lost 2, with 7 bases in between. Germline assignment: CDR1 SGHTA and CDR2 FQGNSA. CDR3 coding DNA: TGTGCCAGCAGCGTTAGGGGCAATCAGCCCCAGCATTTT. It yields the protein CASSVRGNQPQHF.

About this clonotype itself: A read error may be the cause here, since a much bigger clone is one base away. CDR3 residues: CSVGGFPGGTDTQYF. In DNA form, the CDR3 reads TGCAGCGTGGGGGGCTTCCCCGGAGGCACAGATACGCAGTATTTT. V usage is TRBV29-1 and J usage is TRBJ2-3; possibly TRBD1 or TRBD2 for D (6 bases each). V was cut by 6 bases and J by 1 base, with 17 bases left in between. Germline V lookup: CDR1 SQVTM, CDR2 ANQGSEA. This CDR3 contains 15 residues.

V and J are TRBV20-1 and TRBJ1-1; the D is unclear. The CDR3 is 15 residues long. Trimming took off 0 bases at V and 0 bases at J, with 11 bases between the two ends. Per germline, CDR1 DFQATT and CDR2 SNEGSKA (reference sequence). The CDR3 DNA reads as TGCAGTGCTAGAGACGTTACCCTCTTGAACACTGAAGCTTTCTTT. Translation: CSARDVTLLNTEAFF.

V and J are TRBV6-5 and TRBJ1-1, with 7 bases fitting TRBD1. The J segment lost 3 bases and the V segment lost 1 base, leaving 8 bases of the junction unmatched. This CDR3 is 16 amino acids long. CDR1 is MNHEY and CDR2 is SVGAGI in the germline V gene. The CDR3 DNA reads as TGTGCCAGCAGTTACTTCGGGTCCAGGGGGGACACTGAAGCTTTCTTT. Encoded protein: CASSYFGSRGDTEAFF.

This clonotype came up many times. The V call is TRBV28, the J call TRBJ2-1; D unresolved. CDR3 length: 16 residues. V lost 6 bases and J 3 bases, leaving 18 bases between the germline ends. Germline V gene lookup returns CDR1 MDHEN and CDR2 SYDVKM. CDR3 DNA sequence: TGTGCCAGCAGCCCCCACGGGCGACCTATCTACAATGAGCAGTTCTTC. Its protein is CASSPHGRPIYNEQFF.

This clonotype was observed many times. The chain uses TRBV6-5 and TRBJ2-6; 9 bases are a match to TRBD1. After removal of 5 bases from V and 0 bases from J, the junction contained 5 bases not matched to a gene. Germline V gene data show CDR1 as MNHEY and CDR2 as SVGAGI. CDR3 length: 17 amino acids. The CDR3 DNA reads TGTGCCAGCAGTCTCGGACAGGGGCCCTCTGGGGCCAACGTCCTGACTTTC. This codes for CASSLGQGPSGANVLTF.

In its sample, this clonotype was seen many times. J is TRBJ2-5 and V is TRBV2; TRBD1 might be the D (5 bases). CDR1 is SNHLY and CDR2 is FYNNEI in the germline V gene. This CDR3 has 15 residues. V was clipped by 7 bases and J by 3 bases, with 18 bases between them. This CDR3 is CASIMRRAPEETQYF. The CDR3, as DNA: TGTGCCAGCATCATGCGCAGGGCGCCCGAAGAGACCCAGTACTTC.